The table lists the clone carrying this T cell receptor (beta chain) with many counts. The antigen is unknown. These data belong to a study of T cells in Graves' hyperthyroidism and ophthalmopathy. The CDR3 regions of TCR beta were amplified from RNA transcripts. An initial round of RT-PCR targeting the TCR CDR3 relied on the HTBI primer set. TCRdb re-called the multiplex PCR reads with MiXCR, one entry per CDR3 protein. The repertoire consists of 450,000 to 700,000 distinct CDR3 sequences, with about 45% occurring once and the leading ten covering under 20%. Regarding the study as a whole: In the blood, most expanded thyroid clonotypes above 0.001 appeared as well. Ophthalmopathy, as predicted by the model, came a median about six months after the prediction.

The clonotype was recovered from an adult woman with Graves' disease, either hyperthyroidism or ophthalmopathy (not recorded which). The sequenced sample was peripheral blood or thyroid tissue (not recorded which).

The DNA of the CDR3 is TGTGCCAGCAGCTTAGACGGGAAGTGGGACACTGAAGCTTTCTTT. This translates into CASSLDGKWDTEAFF. The gene calls are TRBV7-3 and TRBJ1-1; no definite D call. Looked up from germline, CDR1 is SGHTA and CDR2 is FQGTGA. There are 15 residues in the CDR3. V was trimmed by 2 bases and J by 3 bases, leaving 13 bases between them.